A single sample gave rise to the 3 T cell receptor beta chains below, sequenced in a study of cytomegalovirus exposure and HLA in healthy donors. PCR employed 60 Vbeta and 13 Jbeta primers. The protocol was immunoSEQ multiplex PCR, while the TCRdb copy is restricted to in-frame clones and leaves out a portion. Of approximately 140,000 clones listed, around 75% are singletons. Source material: PBMCs. These receptors all come from a man aged 40-49 years in good health and CMV-seronegative.

This rearrangement joins TRBV5-6 to TRBJ2-2; maybe TRBD1 (5 bases). CDR1 SGHDT and CDR2 YYEEEE come from the germline V gene. V was pared by 4 bases and J by 0 bases, with 10 bases between. The CDR3 runs 15 residues. CDR3: CASSVDRSNTGELFF. The CDR3, as DNA: TGTGCCAGCAGCGTAGACAGATCGAACACCGGGGAGCTGTTTTTT.

This sequence joins TRBV10-2 and TRBJ2-2; the D gene is possibly TRBD1 (6 bases). In germline, CDR1 is WSHSY, CDR2 SAAADI. This CDR3 has 15 residues. Between the trimmed V and J ends, which lost 3 bases and 5 bases, there was a span of 13 bases. The CDR3 nucleotides read TGCGCCAGCAGTGATCAAGACAGGCCGACCGGGGAGCTGTTTTTT. This codes for CASSDQDRPTGELFF.

The chain is built from TRBV29-1 and TRBJ1-1; TRBD1 agrees at 9 bases. The V gene end was trimmed by 5 bases and the J gene end by 7 bases; junction bases not matched to a gene: 29. CDR3 size: 20 residues. From germline, CDR1 is SQVTM and CDR2 ANQGSEA. CDR3 nucleotides: TGCAGCGTTTCGCCGGGACAGGGAAGGATATTCAATCTGGACGGCTATGAAGCTTTCTTT. Translated: CSVSPGQGRIFNLDGYEAFF.